This TCR beta chain appears in the sequencing data of a study of identical twins. Using its own MiXCR run on the 5' RACE reads, TCRdb lists one record per CDR3 protein. The sample holds roughly 1,500,000 distinct CDR3 sequences, 32% seen once. Points on this clonotype: Antigen specificity is unknown.

Study-level results: Possibly, invariant MAIT and iNKT cells partly confounded zero-insertion analyses. In drawing conclusions, the study used cross-sectional statistical analysis and did not follow the same donors.

Sequencing was performed on cord blood. The TCR comes from a newborn girl in good health.

CDR3 in DNA: TGTGCCAGCAGTTTATGGGTTAGGGGGACCTTCTGGTCCTACGAGCAGTACTTC. Amino acids: CASSLWVRGTFWSYEQYF. The genes are TRBV28 and TRBJ2-7; possible D gene TRBD1, 6 bases. The CDR3 has 18 residues. Trimming removed 0 bases from V and 1 base from J, with 19 bases in between. CDR1 and CDR2 from the germline V gene are MDHEN and SYDVKM.